The T cell receptor beta chain under discussion was sequenced for a study of CD4 T cells in relation to SARS-CoV-2 and coronaviruses. About this clone: Its specificity is unknown.

Sorted naive or memory CD4+ cells met CEF peptides for under eleven days. TCRdb keeps only in-frame clones here, not all; method: immunoSEQ multiplex PCR. This sample has tens of thousands of clones, with over 70% found just once. The sequence was obtained from an adult with COVID-19. The specimen was naive CD4+ T cells from PBMCs, cultured in vitro. Subset meaning: naive CD4+ T cells isolated by negative enrichment.

The DNA for the CDR3 is TGTGCCATCAGTGAATCGACAGGGGACTACGCCATGAACACTGAAGCTTTCTTT. This encodes CAISESTGDYAMNTEAFF. V and J are TRBV10-3 and TRBJ1-1, with 8 bases that match TRBD1. Looked up from germline, CDR1 is ENHRY and CDR2 is SYGVKD. The CDR3 runs 18 residues. Trimming removed 3 bases from V and 0 bases from J; junction bases left unmatched: 12.